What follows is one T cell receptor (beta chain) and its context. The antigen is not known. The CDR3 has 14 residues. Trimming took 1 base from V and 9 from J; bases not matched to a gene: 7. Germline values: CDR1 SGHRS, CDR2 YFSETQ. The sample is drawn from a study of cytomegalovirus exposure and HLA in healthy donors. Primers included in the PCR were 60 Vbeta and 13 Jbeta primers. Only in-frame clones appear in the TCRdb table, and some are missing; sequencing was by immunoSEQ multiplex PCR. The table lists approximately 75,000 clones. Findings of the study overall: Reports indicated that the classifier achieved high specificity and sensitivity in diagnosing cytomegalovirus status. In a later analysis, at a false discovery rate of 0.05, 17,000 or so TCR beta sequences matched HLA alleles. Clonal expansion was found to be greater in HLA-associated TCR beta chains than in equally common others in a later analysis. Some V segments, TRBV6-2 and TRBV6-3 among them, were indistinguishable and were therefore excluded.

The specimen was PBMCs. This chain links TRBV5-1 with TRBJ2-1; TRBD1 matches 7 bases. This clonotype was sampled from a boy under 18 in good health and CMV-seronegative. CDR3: CASSLRQGVSEQFF. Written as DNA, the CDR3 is TGCGCCAGCAGCTTGAGACAGGGTGTAAGTGAGCAGTTCTTC.